Listed below are T cell receptor beta chains from one sample, sequenced in a study of Ad26.COV2.S vaccination and SARS-CoV-2 variants. Measured with immunoSEQ multiplex PCR; TCRdb has only the in-frame clones, and not every one. The repertoire has around 370,000 clones, 70% to 90% of them found once; the top ten carry 2.5% to 3.5%. The sequencing here drew on peripheral blood, taken in a trial of Ad26.COV2.S vaccine versus placebo. The receptors come from a person between 18 and 60 years old who received the Ad26.COV2.S COVID-19 vaccine or a placebo. Each CDR3 is given with its conserved first and last residue. Each record gives: V gene, clone size, CDR3 protein. Expanded clones are given a class, and other clones once, few, many or no size at all.

TRBV14,.,CASSETSGPQGETQYF
TRBV30,few,CAWRDRQGANTQYF
TRBV7-9,.,CASLPTSAPDTQYF
TRBV11-2,few,CASSAGQGSIYEQYF
TRBV18,.,CASSPQTENEQFF
TRBV19,.,CASSIGQANQPQHF
TRBV6-2/TRBV6-3,.,CASSYNKGVAGQGYNEQFF
TRBV6-5,.,CASSSRTGHNIQYF
TRBV4-1,.,CASSLLGGRDTGELFF
TRBV25-1,.,CASSPLLVTDTQYF
TRBV18,.,CASSPTVAVSYGYTF
TRBV3-1/TRBV3-2,.,CASSHTGENTEAFF
TRBV12-1,.,CASSRPPDRGYEQYF
TRBV9,.,CASSPRTSGGNTGELFF
TRBV10-2,.,CASSKGNEQFF
TRBV3-1/TRBV3-2,.,CASSQKSGTGSSSYEQYF
TRBV30,.,CAWSVNPIYEQYF
TRBV28,.,CASSRAASYEQYF
TRBV5-1,.,CASRTSGGLETQYF
TRBV7-2,.,CASSLGQPGQYF
TRBV5-1,.,CASSWDPSGGAGTGELFF
TRBV5-4,.,CASSLARDEDGYTF
TRBV12-5,.,CASALGGWETQYF
TRBV13,few,CASSLEGQGTYEQYF
TRBV15,once,CATSASRGAGSSDTQYF
TRBV24-1,once,CATSGFSGGSDTQYF
TRBV12-5,.,CASGLDGGASEQYF
TRBV2,.,CASSATGGNQPQHF
TRBV15,.,CATSRGATGELFF
TRBV18,.,CASSLGQGTDTQYF
TRBV20-1,.,CSARGQHSYEQYF
TRBV30,.,CAWTEVGLGRGKVYEQYF
TRBV5-1,.,CASSLDAGEWETQYF
TRBV20-1,once,CSASRRDQETQYF
TRBV5-6,.,CASSREQGEKLFF
TRBV20-1,.,CSASLSLRRTDTQYF
TRBV3-1/TRBV3-2,.,CASSQDIGEYTDTQYF
TRBV28,.,CASTITGAPQHF
TRBV27,.,CASGYRNPGELFF
TRBV9,once,CASSAETNTEAFF
TRBV4-3,.,CASSHPRTNNNEQFF
TRBV15,many,CATSAGRENSPLHF
TRBV5-5,once,CASRSGPWDTIYF
TRBV9,.,CASSAPPVPDTQYF
TRBV11-2,.,CASSLPSTVSSYNEQFF
TRBV5-6,.,CASRRDRVYEQYF
TRBV6-1,once,CASSEKGATDQPQHF
TRBV11-2,.,CASSPQETGQEKLFF